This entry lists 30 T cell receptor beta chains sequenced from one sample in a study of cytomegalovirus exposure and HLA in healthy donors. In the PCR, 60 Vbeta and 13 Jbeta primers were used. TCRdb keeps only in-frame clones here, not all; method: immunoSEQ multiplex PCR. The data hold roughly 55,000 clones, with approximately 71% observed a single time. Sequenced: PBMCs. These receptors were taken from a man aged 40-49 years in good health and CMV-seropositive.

The CDR3 region has the DNA TGTGCCTGGAGTAGAGCCACTGGAAACACCATATATTTT. It yields the protein CAWSRATGNTIYF. The genes are TRBV30 and TRBJ1-3; D unclear. Trimming took off 2 bases at V and 2 bases at J, with 7 bases between the two ends. CDR3 length equals 13 residues. Per the germline V gene, CDR1 is GTSNPN and CDR2 is SVGIG (reference sequence).

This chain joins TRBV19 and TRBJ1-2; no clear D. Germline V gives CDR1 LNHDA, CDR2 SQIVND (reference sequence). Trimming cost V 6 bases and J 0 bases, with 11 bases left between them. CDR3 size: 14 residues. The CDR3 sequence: CASRRMEANYGYTF. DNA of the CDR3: TGTGCCAGTAGGAGGATGGAGGCTAACTATGGCTACACCTTC.

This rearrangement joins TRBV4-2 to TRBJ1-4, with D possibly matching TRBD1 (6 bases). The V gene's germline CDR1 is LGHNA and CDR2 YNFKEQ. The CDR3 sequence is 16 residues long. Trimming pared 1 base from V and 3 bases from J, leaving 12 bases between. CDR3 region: CASSQVDQGPNEKLFF. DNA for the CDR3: TGTGCCAGCAGCCAAGTAGACCAGGGGCCTAATGAAAAACTGTTTTTT.

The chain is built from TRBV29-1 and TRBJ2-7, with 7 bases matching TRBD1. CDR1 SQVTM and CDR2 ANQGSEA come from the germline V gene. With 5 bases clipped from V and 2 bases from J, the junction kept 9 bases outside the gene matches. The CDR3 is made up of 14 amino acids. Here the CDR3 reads CSVHKQGKTYEQYF. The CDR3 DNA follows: TGCAGCGTTCACAAACAGGGGAAAACCTACGAGCAGTACTTC.

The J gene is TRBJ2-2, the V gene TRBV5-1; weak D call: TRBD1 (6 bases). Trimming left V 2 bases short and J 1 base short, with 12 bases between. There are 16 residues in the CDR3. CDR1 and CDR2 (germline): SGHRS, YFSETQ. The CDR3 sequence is CASSLTDSQNTGELFF. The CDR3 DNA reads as TGCGCCAGCAGCTTAACGGACAGCCAGAACACCGGGGAGCTGTTTTTT.

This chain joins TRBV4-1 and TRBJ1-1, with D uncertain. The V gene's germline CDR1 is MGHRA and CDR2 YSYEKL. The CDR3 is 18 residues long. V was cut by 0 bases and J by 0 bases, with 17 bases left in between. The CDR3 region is CASSQDLSTERMNTEAFF. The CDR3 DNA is TGCGCCAGCAGCCAAGATCTTAGTACGGAGCGGATGAACACTGAAGCTTTCTTT.

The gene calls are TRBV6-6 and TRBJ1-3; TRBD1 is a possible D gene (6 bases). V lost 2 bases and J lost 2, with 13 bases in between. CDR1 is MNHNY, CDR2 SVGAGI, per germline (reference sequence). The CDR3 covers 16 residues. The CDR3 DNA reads TGTGCCAGCAGTTACCCGCTGGGGGCTACTGGAAACACCATATATTTT. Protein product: CASSYPLGATGNTIYF.

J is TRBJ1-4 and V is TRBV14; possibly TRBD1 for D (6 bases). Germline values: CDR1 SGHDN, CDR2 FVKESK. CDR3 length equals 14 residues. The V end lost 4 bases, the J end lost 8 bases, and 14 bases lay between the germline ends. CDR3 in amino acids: CASSLLDSLEKLFF. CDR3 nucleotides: TGTGCCAGCAGCCTCCTGGACAGCCTAGAAAAACTGTTTTTT.

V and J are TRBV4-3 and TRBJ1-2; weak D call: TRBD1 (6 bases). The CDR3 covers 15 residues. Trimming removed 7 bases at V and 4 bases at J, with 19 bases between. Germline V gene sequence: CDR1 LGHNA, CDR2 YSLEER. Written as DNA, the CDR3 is TGCGCCAGCACCCCACAACAGGGATATGGCTATGGCTACACCTTC. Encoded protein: CASTPQQGYGYGYTF.

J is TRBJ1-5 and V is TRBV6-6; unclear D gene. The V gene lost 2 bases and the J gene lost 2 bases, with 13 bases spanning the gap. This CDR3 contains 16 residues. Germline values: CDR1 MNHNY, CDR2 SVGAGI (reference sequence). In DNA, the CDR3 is TGTGCCAGCAGTTACCCCAAAGGCGGGGGCAATCAGCCCCAGCATTTT. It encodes CASSYPKGGGNQPQHF.

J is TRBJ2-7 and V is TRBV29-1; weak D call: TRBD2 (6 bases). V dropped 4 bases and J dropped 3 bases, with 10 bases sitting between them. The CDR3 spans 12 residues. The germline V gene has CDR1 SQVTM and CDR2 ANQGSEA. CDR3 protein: CSVAGSLYEQYF. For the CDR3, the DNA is TGCAGCGTTGCCGGGAGTCTCTACGAGCAGTACTTC.

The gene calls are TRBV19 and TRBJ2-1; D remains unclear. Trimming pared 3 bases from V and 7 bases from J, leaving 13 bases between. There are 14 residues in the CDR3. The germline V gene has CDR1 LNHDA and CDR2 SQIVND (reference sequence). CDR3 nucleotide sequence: TGTGCCAGTAGTATCTTCGACGCGAGGAATGAGCAGTTCTTC. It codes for CASSIFDARNEQFF.

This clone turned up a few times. The CDR3 protein is CASSYSWTGTYEQYF. CDR3 coding DNA: TGTGCCAGCAGTTACTCGTGGACAGGGACCTACGAGCAGTACTTC. This chain connects TRBV6-5 to TRBJ2-7, with TRBD1 matching over 8 bases. The CDR3 spans 15 residues. Germline CDR1 MNHEY, CDR2 SVGAGI. After removal of 0 bases from V and 2 bases from J, the junction contained 3 bases not matched to a gene.

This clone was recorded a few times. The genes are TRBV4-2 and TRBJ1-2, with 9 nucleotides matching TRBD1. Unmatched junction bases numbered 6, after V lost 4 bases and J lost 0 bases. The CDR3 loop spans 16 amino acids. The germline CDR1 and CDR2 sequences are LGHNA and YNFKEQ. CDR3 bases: TGTGCCAGCAGCCCCGGGACAGGGAGTGCTAACTATGGCTACACCTTC. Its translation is CASSPGTGSANYGYTF.

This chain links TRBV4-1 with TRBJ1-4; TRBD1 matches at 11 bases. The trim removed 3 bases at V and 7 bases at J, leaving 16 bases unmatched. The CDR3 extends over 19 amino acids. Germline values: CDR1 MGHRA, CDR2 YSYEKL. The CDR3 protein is CASSHGTGGSRLGSEKLFF. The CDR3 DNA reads TGCGCCAGCAGCCATGGGACAGGGGGTAGTAGGCTGGGGAGTGAAAAACTGTTTTTT.

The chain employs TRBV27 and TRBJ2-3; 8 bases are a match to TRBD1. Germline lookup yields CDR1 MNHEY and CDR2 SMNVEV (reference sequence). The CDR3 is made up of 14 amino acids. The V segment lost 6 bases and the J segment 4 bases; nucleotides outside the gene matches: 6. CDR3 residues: CASSPLDRADTQYF. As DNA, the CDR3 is TGTGCCAGCAGCCCCCTGGACAGGGCAGATACGCAGTATTTT.

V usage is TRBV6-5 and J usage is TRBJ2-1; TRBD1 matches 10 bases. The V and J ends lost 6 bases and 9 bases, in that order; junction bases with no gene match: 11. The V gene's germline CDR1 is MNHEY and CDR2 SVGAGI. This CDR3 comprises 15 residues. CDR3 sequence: CASSSPGTGEAEQFF. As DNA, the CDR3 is TGTGCCAGCAGCTCACCCGGGACAGGGGAGGCTGAGCAGTTCTTC.

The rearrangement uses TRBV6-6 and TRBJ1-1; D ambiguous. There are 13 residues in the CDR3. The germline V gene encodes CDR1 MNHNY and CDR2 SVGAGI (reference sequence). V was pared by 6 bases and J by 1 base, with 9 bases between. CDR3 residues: CASSPPENTEAFF. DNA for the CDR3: TGTGCCAGCAGCCCCCCAGAGAACACTGAAGCTTTCTTT.

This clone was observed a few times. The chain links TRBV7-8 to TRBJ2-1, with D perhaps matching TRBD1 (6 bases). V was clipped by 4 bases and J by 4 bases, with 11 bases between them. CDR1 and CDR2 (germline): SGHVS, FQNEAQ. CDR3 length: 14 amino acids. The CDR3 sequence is CASSSGTYYNEQFF. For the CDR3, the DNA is TGTGCCAGCAGCTCCGGGACATATTACAATGAGCAGTTCTTC.

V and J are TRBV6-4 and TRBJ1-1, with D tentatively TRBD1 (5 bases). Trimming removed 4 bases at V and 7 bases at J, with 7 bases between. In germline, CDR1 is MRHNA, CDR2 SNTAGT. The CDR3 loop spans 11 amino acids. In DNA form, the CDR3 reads TGTGCCAGCAGTGTCGACAGTGAAGCTTTCTTT. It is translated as CASSVDSEAFF.

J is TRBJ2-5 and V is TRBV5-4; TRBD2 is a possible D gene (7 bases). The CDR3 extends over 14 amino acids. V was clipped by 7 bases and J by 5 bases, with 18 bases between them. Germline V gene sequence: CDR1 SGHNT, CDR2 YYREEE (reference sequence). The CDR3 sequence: CASAPYEGGETQYF. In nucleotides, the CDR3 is TGTGCCAGCGCCCCCTACGAGGGGGGGGAGACCCAGTACTTC.

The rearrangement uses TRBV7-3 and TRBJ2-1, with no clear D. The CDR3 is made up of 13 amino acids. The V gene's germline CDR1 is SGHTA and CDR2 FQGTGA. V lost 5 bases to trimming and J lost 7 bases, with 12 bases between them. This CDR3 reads CASSANTKNEQFF. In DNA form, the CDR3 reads TGTGCCAGCAGCGCCAACACCAAAAATGAGCAGTTCTTC.

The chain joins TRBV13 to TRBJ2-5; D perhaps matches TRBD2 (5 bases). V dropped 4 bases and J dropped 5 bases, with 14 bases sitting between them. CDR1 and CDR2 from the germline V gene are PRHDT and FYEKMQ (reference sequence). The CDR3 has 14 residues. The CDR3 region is CASSSDPSGETQYF. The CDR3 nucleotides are TGTGCCAGCAGCTCAGACCCCTCGGGGGAGACCCAGTACTTC.

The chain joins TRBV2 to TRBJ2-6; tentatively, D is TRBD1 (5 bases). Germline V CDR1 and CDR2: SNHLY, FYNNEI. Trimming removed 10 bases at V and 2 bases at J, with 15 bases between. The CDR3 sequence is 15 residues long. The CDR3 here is CATWGLQAGANVLTF. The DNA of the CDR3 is TGTGCCACCTGGGGCCTTCAAGCTGGGGCCAACGTCCTGACTTTC. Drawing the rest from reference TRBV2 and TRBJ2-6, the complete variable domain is EPEVTQTPSHQVTQMGQEVILRCVPISNHLYFYWYRQILGQKVEFLVSFYNNEISEKSEIFDDQFSVERPDGSNFTLKIRSTKLEDSAMYFCATWGLQAGANVLTFGAGSRLTVL.

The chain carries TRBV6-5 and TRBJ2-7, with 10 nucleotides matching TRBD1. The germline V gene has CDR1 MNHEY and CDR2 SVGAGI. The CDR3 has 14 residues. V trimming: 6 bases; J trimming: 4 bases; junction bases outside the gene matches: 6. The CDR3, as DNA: TGTGCCAGCAGACAAGACAGGGGGCGATACGAGCAGTACTTC. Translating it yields CASRQDRGRYEQYF.

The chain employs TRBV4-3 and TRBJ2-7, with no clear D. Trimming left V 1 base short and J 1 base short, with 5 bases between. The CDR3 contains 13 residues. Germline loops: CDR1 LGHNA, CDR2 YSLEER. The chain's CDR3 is CASSQVASYEQYF. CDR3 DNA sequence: TGCGCCAGCAGCCAAGTGGCTTCCTACGAGCAGTACTTC.

CDR3 coding DNA: TGTGCCAGTCAACGAGGGACAGGGTCCCTCGGTACGCAGTATTTT. It translates to CASQRGTGSLGTQYF. The chain is built from TRBV11-1 and TRBJ2-3, with 9 bases fitting TRBD1. V shed 9 bases, J shed 8 bases, and the junction held 15 bases outside the gene matches. CDR1 and CDR2 from the germline V gene are SGHAT and FQDESV (reference sequence). The CDR3 covers 15 residues.

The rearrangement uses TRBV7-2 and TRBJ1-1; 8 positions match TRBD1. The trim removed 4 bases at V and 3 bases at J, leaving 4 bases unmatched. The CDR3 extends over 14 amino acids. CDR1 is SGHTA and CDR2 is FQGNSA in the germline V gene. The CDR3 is CASSSQGAHTEAFF. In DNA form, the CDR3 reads TGTGCCAGCAGCTCCCAGGGGGCTCACACTGAAGCTTTCTTT.

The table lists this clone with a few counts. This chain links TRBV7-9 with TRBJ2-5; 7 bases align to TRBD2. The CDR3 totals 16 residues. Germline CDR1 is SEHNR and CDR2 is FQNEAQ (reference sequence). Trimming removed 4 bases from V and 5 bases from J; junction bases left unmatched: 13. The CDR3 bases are TGTGCCAGCAGCTCGGGTTGGGGAGGGACGGACGAGACCCAGTACTTC. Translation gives CASSSGWGGTDETQYF.

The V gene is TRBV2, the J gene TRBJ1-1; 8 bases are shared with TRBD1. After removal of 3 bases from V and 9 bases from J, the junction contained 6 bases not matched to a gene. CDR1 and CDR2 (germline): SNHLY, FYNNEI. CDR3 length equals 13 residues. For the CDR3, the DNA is TGTGCCAGCAGTGACCCCGGACAGGGCCAAGCTTTCTTT. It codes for CASSDPGQGQAFF. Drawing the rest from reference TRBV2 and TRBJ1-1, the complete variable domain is EPEVTQTPSHQVTQMGQEVILRCVPISNHLYFYWYRQILGQKVEFLVSFYNNEISEKSEIFDDQFSVERPDGSNFTLKIRSTKLEDSAMYFCASSDPGQGQAFFGQGTRLTVV.